This record covers a single TCR beta chain. This sample was taken from a study of blood T cell repertoires in COVID-19. Study in general: Sources were T cells, B-cell-depleted T cells, or PBMCs; the material itself was cDNA or gDNA.

Clones were sequenced by immunoSEQ multiplex PCR, and TCRdb holds only the in-frame ones, with some missing. Seen here are tens of thousands of clones, approximately 92% observed once, and the top ten hold over 9.5%. The clonotype was recovered from a man in his sixties with acute or convalescent COVID-19. The sequenced sample consisted of peripheral blood.

As DNA, the CDR3 is TGTGCCAGCAGTTTGACAGGGAGCTATGGCTACACCTTC. Translated: CASSLTGSYGYTF. The V call is TRBV28, the J call TRBJ1-2, with 7 bases identical to TRBD1. The J segment lost 4 bases and the V segment lost 3 bases, leaving 2 bases of the junction unmatched. In germline, CDR1 is MDHEN, CDR2 SYDVKM. The CDR3 loop spans 13 amino acids.